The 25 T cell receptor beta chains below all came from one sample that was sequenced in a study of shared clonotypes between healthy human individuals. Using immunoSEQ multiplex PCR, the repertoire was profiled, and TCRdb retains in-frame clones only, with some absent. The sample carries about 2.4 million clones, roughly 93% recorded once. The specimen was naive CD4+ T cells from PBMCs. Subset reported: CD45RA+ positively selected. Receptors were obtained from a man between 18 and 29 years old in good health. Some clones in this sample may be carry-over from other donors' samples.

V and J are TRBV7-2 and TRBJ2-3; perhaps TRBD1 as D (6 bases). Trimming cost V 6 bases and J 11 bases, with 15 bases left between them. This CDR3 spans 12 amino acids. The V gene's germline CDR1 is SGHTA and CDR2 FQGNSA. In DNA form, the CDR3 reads TGTGCCAGCAGTTCTGGTCCAGGGGAGCAGTATTTT. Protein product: CASSSGPGEQYF. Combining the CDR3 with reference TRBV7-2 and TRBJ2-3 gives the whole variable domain GAGVSQSPSNKVTEKGKDVELRCDPISGHTALYWYRQSLGQGLEFLIYFQGNSAPDKSGLPSDRFSAERTGGSVSTLTIQRTQQEDSAVYLCASSSGPGEQYFGPGTRLTVL.

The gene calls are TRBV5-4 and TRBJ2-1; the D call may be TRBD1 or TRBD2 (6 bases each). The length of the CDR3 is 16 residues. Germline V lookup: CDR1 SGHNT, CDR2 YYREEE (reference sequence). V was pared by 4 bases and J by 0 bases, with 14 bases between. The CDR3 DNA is TGTGCCAGCAGCCCCCGGGGGCGGAGCTCCTACAATGAGCAGTTCTTC. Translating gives CASSPRGRSSYNEQFF.

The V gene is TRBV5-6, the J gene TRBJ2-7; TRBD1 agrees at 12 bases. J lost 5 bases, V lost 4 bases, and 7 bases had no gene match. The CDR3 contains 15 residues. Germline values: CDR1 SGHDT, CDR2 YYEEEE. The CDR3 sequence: CASSADGTGGHEQYF. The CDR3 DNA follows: TGTGCCAGCAGCGCCGACGGGACAGGGGGCCACGAGCAGTACTTC.

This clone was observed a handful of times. CDR3 amino acids: CASSRTSGELFF. Here the CDR3 DNA reads TGTGCCAGTAGTAGGACTTCCGGGGAGCTGTTTTTT. V gene TRBV19 combines with J gene TRBJ2-2, with D possibly being TRBD2 (5 bases). The V end lost 4 bases, the J end lost 6 bases, and 6 bases lay between the germline ends. Germline CDR1 reads LNHDA; CDR2 reads SQIVND (reference sequence). This CDR3 spans 12 amino acids.

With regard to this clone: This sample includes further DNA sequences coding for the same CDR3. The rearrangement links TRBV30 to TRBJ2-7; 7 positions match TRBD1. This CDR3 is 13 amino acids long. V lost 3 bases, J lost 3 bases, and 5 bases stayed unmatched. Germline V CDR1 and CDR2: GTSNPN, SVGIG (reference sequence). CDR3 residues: CAWSSDRSYEQYF. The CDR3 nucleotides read TGTGCCTGGAGCTCGGACAGGAGCTACGAGCAGTACTTC.

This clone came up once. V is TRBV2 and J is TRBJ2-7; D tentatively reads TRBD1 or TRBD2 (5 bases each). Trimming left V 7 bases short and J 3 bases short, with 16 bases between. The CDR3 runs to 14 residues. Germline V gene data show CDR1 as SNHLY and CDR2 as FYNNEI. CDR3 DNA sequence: TGTGCCAGCACGGAAAACACGGGGCTCTACGAGCAGTACTTC. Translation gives CASTENTGLYEQYF.

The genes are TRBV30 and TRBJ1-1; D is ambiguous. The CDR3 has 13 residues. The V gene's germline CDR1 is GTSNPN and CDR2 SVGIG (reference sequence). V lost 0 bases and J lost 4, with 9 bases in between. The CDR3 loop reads CAWSVWEVTEAFF. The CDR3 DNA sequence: TGTGCCTGGAGTGTTTGGGAGGTCACTGAAGCTTTCTTT.

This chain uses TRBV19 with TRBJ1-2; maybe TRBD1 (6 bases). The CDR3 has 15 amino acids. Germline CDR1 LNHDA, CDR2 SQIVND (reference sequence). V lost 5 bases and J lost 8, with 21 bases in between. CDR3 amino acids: CASSPHRGLGDGYTF. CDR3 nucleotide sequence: TGTGCCAGTAGTCCCCATCGGGGGCTTGGAGACGGCTACACCTTC.

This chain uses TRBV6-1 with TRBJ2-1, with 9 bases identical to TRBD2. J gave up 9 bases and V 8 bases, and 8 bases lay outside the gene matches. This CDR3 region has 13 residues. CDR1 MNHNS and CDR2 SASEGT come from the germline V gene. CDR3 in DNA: TGTGCCAGCGTGATAGCGGGAGATACTGAGCAGTTCTTC. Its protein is CASVIAGDTEQFF.

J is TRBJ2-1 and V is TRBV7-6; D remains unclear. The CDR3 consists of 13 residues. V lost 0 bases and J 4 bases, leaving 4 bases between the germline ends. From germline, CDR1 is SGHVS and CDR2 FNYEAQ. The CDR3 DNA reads TGTGCCAGCAGCTTAGCATCATACAATGAGCAGTTCTTC. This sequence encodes CASSLASYNEQFF.

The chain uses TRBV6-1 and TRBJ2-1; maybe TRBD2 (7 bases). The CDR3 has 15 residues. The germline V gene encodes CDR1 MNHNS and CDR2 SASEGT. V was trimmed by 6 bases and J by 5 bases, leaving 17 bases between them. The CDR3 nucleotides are TGTGCCAGCAGACCCGAGGGGGGGATTCACAATGAGCAGTTCTTC. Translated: CASRPEGGIHNEQFF.

The CDR3 reads CASRETTPPGEQYF. CDR3 nucleotide sequence: TGTGCCAGCAGGGAGACCACCCCGCCCGGTGAGCAGTACTTC. The chain has TRBV6-5 and TRBJ2-7; D uncertain. Germline CDR1 is MNHEY and CDR2 is SVGAGI. The CDR3 is 14 amino acids. V gave up 6 bases and J gave up 7 bases, with 19 bases separating them.

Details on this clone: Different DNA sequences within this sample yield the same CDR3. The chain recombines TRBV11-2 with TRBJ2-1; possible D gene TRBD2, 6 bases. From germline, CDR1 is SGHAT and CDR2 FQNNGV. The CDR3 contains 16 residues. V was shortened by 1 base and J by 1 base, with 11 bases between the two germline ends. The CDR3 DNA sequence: TGTGCCAGCAGCTTAGTTGGGGGGAGGTCCTACAATGAGCAGTTCTTC. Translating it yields CASSLVGGRSYNEQFF.

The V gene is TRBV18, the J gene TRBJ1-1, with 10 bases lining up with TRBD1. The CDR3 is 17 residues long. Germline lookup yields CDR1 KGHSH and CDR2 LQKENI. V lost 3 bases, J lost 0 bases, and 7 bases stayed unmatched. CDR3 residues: CASSPKSTGGLNTEAFF. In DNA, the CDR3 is TGTGCCAGCTCACCTAAATCGACAGGGGGCCTGAACACTGAAGCTTTCTTT. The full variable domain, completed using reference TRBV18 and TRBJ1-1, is NAGVMQNPRHLVRRRGQEARLRCSPMKGHSHVYWYRQLPEEGLKFMVYLQKENIIDESGMPKERFSAEFPKEGPSILRIQQVVRGDSAAYFCASSPKSTGGLNTEAFFGQGTRLTVV.

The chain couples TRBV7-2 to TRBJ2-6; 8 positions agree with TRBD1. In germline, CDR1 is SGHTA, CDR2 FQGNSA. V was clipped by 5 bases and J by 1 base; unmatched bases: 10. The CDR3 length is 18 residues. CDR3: CASSPGTGHGSGANVLTF. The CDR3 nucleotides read TGTGCCAGCAGCCCGGGGACAGGTCACGGGTCTGGGGCCAACGTCCTGACTTTC.

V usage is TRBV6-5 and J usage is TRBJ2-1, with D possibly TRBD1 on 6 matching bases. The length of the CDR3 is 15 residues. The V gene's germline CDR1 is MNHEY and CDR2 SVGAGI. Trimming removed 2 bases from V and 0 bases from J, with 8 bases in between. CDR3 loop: CASSYRQVSYNEQFF. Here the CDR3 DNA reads TGTGCCAGCAGTTACCGACAGGTCTCCTACAATGAGCAGTTCTTC.

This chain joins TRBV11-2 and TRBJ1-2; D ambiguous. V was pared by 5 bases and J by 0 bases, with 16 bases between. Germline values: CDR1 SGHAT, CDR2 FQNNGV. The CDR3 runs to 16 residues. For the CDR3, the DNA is TGTGCCAGCAGCAAGACCGGACGGACTGCTAACTATGGCTACACCTTC. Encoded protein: CASSKTGRTANYGYTF. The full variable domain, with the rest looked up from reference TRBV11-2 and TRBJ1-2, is EAGVAQSPRYKIIEKRQSVAFWCNPISGHATLYWYQQILGQGPKLLIQFQNNGVVDDSQLPKDRFSAERLKGVDSTLKIQPAKLEDSAVYLCASSKTGRTANYGYTFGSGTRLTVV.

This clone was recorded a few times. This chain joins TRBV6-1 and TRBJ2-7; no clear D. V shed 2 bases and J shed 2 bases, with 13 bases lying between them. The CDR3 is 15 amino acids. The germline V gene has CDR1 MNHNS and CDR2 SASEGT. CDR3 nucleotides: TGTGCCAGCAGTGAAAGGTGGGTGATTACCTACGAGCAGTACTTC. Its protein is CASSERWVITYEQYF.

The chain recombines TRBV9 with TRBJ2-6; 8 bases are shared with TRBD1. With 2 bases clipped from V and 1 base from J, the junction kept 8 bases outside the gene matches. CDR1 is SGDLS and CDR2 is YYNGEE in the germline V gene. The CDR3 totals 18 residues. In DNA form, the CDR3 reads TGTGCCAGCAGCGTCAACAGGGGGGCCTGGTCTGGGGCCAACGTCCTGACTTTC. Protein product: CASSVNRGAWSGANVLTF.

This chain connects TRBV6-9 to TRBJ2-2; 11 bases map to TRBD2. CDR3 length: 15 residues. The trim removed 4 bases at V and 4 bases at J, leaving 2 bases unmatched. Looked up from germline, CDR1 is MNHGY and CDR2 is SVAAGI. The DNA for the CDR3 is TGTGCCAGCAGTTCCGGACTAGCGGGCACCGGGGAGCTGTTTTTT. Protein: CASSSGLAGTGELFF.

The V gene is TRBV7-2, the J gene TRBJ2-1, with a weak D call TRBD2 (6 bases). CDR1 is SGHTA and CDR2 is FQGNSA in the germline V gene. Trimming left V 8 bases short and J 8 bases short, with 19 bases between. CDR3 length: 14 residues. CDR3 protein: CASLFGWGVDEQFF. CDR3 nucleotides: TGTGCCAGCCTCTTCGGGTGGGGGGTCGATGAGCAGTTCTTC.

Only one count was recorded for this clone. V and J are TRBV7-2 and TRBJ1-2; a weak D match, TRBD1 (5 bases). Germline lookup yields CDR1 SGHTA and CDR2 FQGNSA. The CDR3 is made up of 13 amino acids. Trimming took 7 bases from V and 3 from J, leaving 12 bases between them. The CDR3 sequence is CASKGAPDYGYTF. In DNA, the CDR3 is TGTGCCAGCAAAGGGGCGCCAGACTATGGCTACACCTTC. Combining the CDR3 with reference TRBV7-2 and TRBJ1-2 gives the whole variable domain GAGVSQSPSNKVTEKGKDVELRCDPISGHTALYWYRQSLGQGLEFLIYFQGNSAPDKSGLPSDRFSAERTGGSVSTLTIQRTQQEDSAVYLCASKGAPDYGYTFGSGTRLTVV.

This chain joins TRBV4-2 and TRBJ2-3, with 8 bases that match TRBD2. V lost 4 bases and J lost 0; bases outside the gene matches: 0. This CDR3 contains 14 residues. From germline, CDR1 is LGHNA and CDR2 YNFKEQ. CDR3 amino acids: CASSPSGSTDTQYF. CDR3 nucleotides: TGTGCCAGCAGCCCTAGCGGGAGCACAGATACGCAGTATTTT.

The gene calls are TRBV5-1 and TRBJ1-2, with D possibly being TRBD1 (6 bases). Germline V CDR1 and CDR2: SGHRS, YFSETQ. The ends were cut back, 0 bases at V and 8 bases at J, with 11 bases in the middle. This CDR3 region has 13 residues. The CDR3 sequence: CASSLEAGVGYTF. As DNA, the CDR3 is TGCGCCAGCAGCTTGGAGGCAGGGGTCGGCTACACCTTC.

The CDR3 nucleotides read TGTGCCAGCAGCTACGGACAGGGGTGGGCCTACGAGCAGTACTTC. Encoded protein: CASSYGQGWAYEQYF. The gene calls are TRBV7-3 and TRBJ2-7; 9 nucleotides align to TRBD1. CDR3 size: 15 residues. J gave up 2 bases and V 4 bases, and 6 bases lay outside the gene matches. The germline CDR1 and CDR2 sequences are SGHTA and FQGTGA.